Reported below is one T cell receptor (beta chain). These data come from a study of blood T cell repertoires in COVID-19. The wider study: COVID-19 samples collected from the United States, Italy and Spain covered acute and convalescent phases. T cells, B-cell-depleted T cells, or PBMCs provided the cDNA or gDNA that served as material.

CDR1 is LNHNV and CDR2 is YYDKDF in the germline V gene (reference sequence). The CDR3 loop spans 15 amino acids. Trimming left V 5 bases short and J 7 bases short, with 17 bases between. A Seattle source enrolled patients during active infection and followed them longitudinally. Original analysis: Cell counts per sample came from amplifying reference gene primers. Profiling relied on immunoSEQ multiplex PCR, and the TCRdb table lists in-frame clones only, not all of them. From that table come the V and J calls and clone size; the DNA was used to work out D and trimming. The profile shows some 180,000 clones, 75% to 85% of them singletons.

This chain links TRBV15 with TRBJ1-4; D uncertain. The sequencing sample was made of peripheral blood. This sequence originates from a woman aged 40 to 50 with COVID-19, enrolled during active disease. The CDR3 sequence: CATSFKREGVEKLFF. The CDR3 DNA follows: TGTGCCACCAGCTTCAAACGGGAGGGAGTTGAAAAACTGTTTTTT.